This T cell receptor (beta chain) emerged from a study of T cells expressing NK-cell markers. In the study overall: Sequencing covered eight donors, seven HCMV-seropositive and one seronegative. Whole-study results and caveats: The CD3+CD56-NKG2C+ fraction was also led by these clonotypes in a handful of donors.

CDR3 length equals 17 residues. CDR1 is SGHTA and CDR2 is FQGNSA in the germline V gene. Reprocessing the 5' RACE reads, TCRdb reports a single entry for every CDR3 protein and omits DNA. This specimen shows hundreds of thousands of distinct CDR3 sequences; the ten leading clones hold 4% to 4.5%. In regard to this clonotype: Its target is not known.

The chain is built from TRBV7-2 and TRBJ1-5; TCRdb names TRBD1, which stays unverified in the absence of DNA. The sequence came from a woman aged 18-69 years in good health. What was sequenced was blood T cells: a sorted CD56 or NKG2C T cell subset, CD4+ or CD8+ T cells, or bulk PBMC T cells (not recorded which). CDR3 region: CASSLGTGTVSNQPQHF.